These 26 T cell receptor beta chains originate from one sample sequenced in a study of T-cell reconstitution after alpha-beta-depleted transplantation in children. Preparation of the TCRbeta library was carried out with unique molecular identifiers. TCRdb independently ran MiXCR on the PCR reads; one entry per CDR3 protein. The top ten clones hold 5% to 7% of a sample with about 260,000 distinct CDR3 sequences, just under 8.5% of them seen once. Source: PBMCs, mostly from graft donor cells, taken 180 days after TCRalphabeta/CD19-depleted stem cell transplant. Receptor source: a male patient younger than 18 who had a stem cell transplant for acute lymphoblastic leukemia, so the T cells may come from the graft donor.

This clonotype has a handful of counts. The rearrangement joins TRBV18 to TRBJ1-4, with D uncertain. Trimming took 3 bases from V and 12 from J, leaving 11 bases between them. Germline lookup yields CDR1 KGHSH and CDR2 LQKENI. The length of the CDR3 is 12 residues. In DNA, the CDR3 is TGTGCCAGCTCACCGAGTATGGTGGAACTGTTTTTT. It codes for CASSPSMVELFF.

This clonotype showed up many times. The chain uses TRBV12-3 or TRBV12-4 and TRBJ2-4; no clear D gene. The CDR3 is 16 residues long. Trimming took 1 base from V and 0 from J, leaving 10 bases between them. CDR3 residues: CASSLGGPVAKNIQYF. The CDR3 nucleotides read TGTGCCAGCAGTTTAGGTGGCCCAGTAGCCAAAAACATTCAGTACTTC.

This clonotype was seen many times. The chain carries TRBV9 and TRBJ1-5; no clear D gene. The CDR3 is 13 residues long. Trimming pared 9 bases from V and 1 base from J, leaving 11 bases between. The germline V gene has CDR1 SGDLS and CDR2 YYNGEE. For the CDR3, the DNA is TGTGCCACCGAACTGGGGAGCAATCAGCCCCAGCATTTT. This encodes CATELGSNQPQHF.

This clonotype occurred many times. The CDR3 nucleotides read TGTGCCAGCAGCTTAGCACCCAGGAGGGGACTAGCCGACAATGAGCAGTTCTTC. As protein: CASSLAPRRGLADNEQFF. The chain couples TRBV7-2 to TRBJ2-1, with TRBD2 matching over 9 bases. J lost 5 bases, V lost 0 bases, and 11 bases had no gene match. Looked up from germline, CDR1 is SGHTA and CDR2 is FQGNSA. CDR3 length: 18 residues.

This clonotype occurred many times. The chain couples TRBV29-1 to TRBJ2-2, with a tentative D call TRBD1 (5 bases). Deletions cut 3 bases from V and 2 bases from J, with 13 bases between. CDR1 is SQVTM, CDR2 ANQGSEA, per germline. This CDR3 is built from 15 residues. DNA for the CDR3: TGCAGCGTTGATTCAGGGCCCCTAAACACCGGGGAGCTGTTTTTT. Amino acids: CSVDSGPLNTGELFF.

As regards this clonotype: A much larger clone differs from this one at a single base, so this may be a read error. The rearrangement joins TRBV5-1 to TRBJ2-3; D remains ambiguous. V lost 0 bases and J 2 bases, leaving 10 bases between the germline ends. The germline CDR1 and CDR2 sequences are SGHRS and YFSETQ. The CDR3 spans 15 residues. The DNA for the CDR3 is TGCGCCAGCAGCTTGGACGCGGTTACCACAGATACGCAGTATTTT. It specifies CASSLDAVTTDTQYF.

This clonotype appeared many times. The rearrangement links TRBV12-3 or TRBV12-4 to TRBJ1-5, with D possibly matching TRBD1 (5 bases). Between the trimmed V and J ends, which lost 1 base and 5 bases, there was a span of 9 bases. This CDR3 has 14 amino acids. The CDR3 DNA follows: TGTGCCAGCAGTTTAGTGGGGGTCGATCAGCCCCAGCATTTT. Protein: CASSLVGVDQPQHF.

Many counts were recorded for this clonotype. The CDR3 is CSARSGGTYEQYF. The CDR3 coding sequence is TGCAGTGCTCGGAGTGGGGGCACCTACGAGCAGTACTTC. The chain combines TRBV20-1 with TRBJ2-7, with a tentative D call TRBD1 (6 bases). Trimming took off 5 bases at V and 2 bases at J, with 13 bases between the two ends. The CDR3 is 13 residues long. The germline V gene has CDR1 DFQATT and CDR2 SNEGSKA (reference sequence).

The chain recombines TRBV15 with TRBJ1-2; tentative D call: TRBD1 (6 bases). This CDR3 is built from 16 residues. V lost 3 bases and J lost 6, with 20 bases in between. From germline, CDR1 is LNHNV and CDR2 YYDKDF (reference sequence). CDR3 loop: CATSSSRGGRGNGYTF. The CDR3 nucleotides read TGTGCCACCAGCAGCTCCCGCGGGGGGCGAGGTAATGGCTACACCTTC.

This clonotype has a count of ten or more. For the CDR3, the DNA is TGCAGTGCTAGGGGAATCCGCGGGGGGGCCGGAGAGACCCAGTACTTC. This gives the protein CSARGIRGGAGETQYF. This rearrangement joins TRBV20-1 to TRBJ2-5; TRBD2 agrees at 9 bases. The CDR3 extends over 16 amino acids. Germline V lookup: CDR1 DFQATT, CDR2 SNEGSKA (reference sequence). The J segment lost 4 bases and the V segment lost 3 bases, leaving 12 bases of the junction unmatched.

This clonotype was recorded many times. V is TRBV20-1 and J is TRBJ2-3, with unresolved D. V was shortened by 5 bases and J by 3 bases, with 15 bases between the two germline ends. Looked up from germline, CDR1 is DFQATT and CDR2 is SNEGSKA (reference sequence). This CDR3 is built from 14 residues. The CDR3 sequence: CSAPRGLRTDTQYF. The CDR3, as DNA: TGCAGTGCTCCCCGAGGATTGCGTACAGATACGCAGTATTTT.

On this clonotype: A read error may be the cause here, since a much bigger clone is one base away. The CDR3 sequence is CASTLKKGSYEQYF. The DNA of the CDR3 is TGTGCCAGCACGTTGAAGAAGGGTAGCTACGAGCAGTACTTC. The chain carries TRBV21-1 and TRBJ2-7. TRBV21-1 is designated a pseudogene. The CDR3 is 14 amino acids.

This clonotype was counted at least ten times. The CDR3 coding sequence is TGCGCCAGCAGCTCCGGGACAGGGGGCGTCAATGAGCAGTTCTTC. It yields the protein CASSSGTGGVNEQFF. This rearrangement joins TRBV5-1 to TRBJ2-1, with 12 bases matching TRBD1. V lost 3 bases, J lost 6 bases, and 4 bases stayed unmatched. This CDR3 contains 15 residues. Germline CDR1 and CDR2: SGHRS and YFSETQ.

On this clonotype: Relative to the germline gene, one junction end is altered; a read error may explain this. The chain is built from TRBV7-9 and TRBJ1-1, with TRBD1 identical over 7 bases. CDR1 SEHNR and CDR2 FQNEAQ come from the germline V gene (reference sequence). CDR3 length: 12 amino acids. CDR3 bases: TGTTCCAGCAGCTTACGGGACAGCGAAGCTTTCTTT. The encoded protein is CSSSLRDSEAFF.

This clonotype appeared many times. This rearrangement joins TRBV20-1 to TRBJ2-3; D gene uncertain. The ends were cut back, 0 bases at V and 7 bases at J, with 8 bases in the middle. There are 12 residues in the CDR3. The germline CDR1 and CDR2 sequences are DFQATT and SNEGSKA (reference sequence). The CDR3 DNA sequence: TGCAGTGCTAGAGATTTAGAGCATACGCAGTATTTT. Encoded protein: CSARDLEHTQYF.

About this clonotype: Mismatch with germline at one junction end may stem from a read error. The V gene is TRBV3-1, the J gene TRBJ2-2; unclear D gene. Germline CDR1 reads LGHDT; CDR2 reads YNNKEL (reference sequence). CDR3 length: 18 amino acids. The CDR3 nucleotides read TGTGCCTGCAGCCAACTTCCGCTATTGGGTACGAACACCGGGGAGCTGTTTTTT. It is translated as CACSQLPLLGTNTGELFF.

This clonotype was found many times. V gene TRBV24-1 combines with J gene TRBJ2-1; 9 bases line up with TRBD1. Losses at the gene ends were 4 bases for V and 9 bases for J; bases not matched to a gene: 9. Germline assignment: CDR1 KGHDR and CDR2 SFDVKD. The CDR3 runs to 15 residues. CDR3 nucleotide sequence: TGTGCCACCAGTGAGGGAACAGGGGGCTTGGGTGAGCAGTTCTTC. The encoded protein is CATSEGTGGLGEQFF.

This clonotype was seen ten or more times. The rearrangement joins TRBV7-2 to TRBJ2-7; D is unresolved. V was cut by 5 bases and J by 0 bases, with 17 bases left in between. Germline CDR1 SGHTA, CDR2 FQGNSA. There are 16 residues in the CDR3. The CDR3 is CASSPRPPGFSYEQYF. CDR3 nucleotides: TGTGCCAGCAGCCCACGTCCCCCCGGGTTCTCCTACGAGCAGTACTTC.

This clonotype has ten or more counts. The chain joins TRBV28 to TRBJ2-7; 7 nucleotides line up with TRBD2. Germline loops: CDR1 MDHEN, CDR2 SYDVKM. The CDR3 has 14 amino acids. Germline trimming cut 2 bases from V and 2 bases from J; bases unmatched to any gene: 3. CDR3 region: CASSLAGATYEQYF. The CDR3 coding sequence is TGTGCCAGCAGTTTAGCGGGAGCGACCTACGAGCAGTACTTC.

This clonotype was detected many times. The chain couples TRBV9 to TRBJ2-7; the match to TRBD2 covers 7 bases. The J segment lost 5 bases and the V segment lost 0 bases, leaving 5 bases of the junction unmatched. The CDR3 covers 14 residues. Germline CDR1 is SGDLS and CDR2 is YYNGEE. CDR3 DNA: TGTGCCAGCAGCGTAGCGGGGGGTTTCAACGAGCAGTACTTC. This gives the protein CASSVAGGFNEQYF.

This clonotype was detected many times. This chain uses TRBV5-1 with TRBJ2-3, with no clear D. The V end was cut by 2 bases, the J end by 1 base, with 20 bases between. Germline values: CDR1 SGHRS, CDR2 YFSETQ. There are 18 residues in the CDR3. In nucleotides, the CDR3 is TGCGCCAGCAGCTTTTTCCCCCCGGCAGGTGGGGGCACAGATACGCAGTATTTT. It translates to CASSFFPPAGGGTDTQYF.

This clonotype was seen once. A much larger clone differs by one base, so this may be a read error. The chain employs TRBV9 and TRBJ1-5, with a weak D call TRBD1 (5 bases). The CDR3 covers 15 residues. The ends were cut back, 4 bases at V and 5 bases at J, with 16 bases in the middle. Germline V gene lookup returns CDR1 SGDLS and CDR2 YYNGEE. CDR3 protein: CASSRTGFTHQPQHF. CDR3 coding DNA: TGTGCCAGCAGCCGTACAGGTTTTACTCATCAGCCCCAGCATTTT.

This rearrangement joins TRBV20-1 to TRBJ2-7; tentative D call: TRBD2 (5 bases). There are 13 residues in the CDR3. Germline loops: CDR1 DFQATT, CDR2 SNEGSKA (reference sequence). V dropped 5 bases and J dropped 3 bases, with 14 bases sitting between them. CDR3 nucleotides: TGCAGTGCTCCCCGGACTGGGGTCTACGAGCAGTACTTC. Protein sequence: CSAPRTGVYEQYF.

This clonotype occurred many times. The chain is built from TRBV3-1 and TRBJ1-1; unclear D gene. CDR1 is LGHDT, CDR2 YNNKEL, per germline (reference sequence). Trimming removed 2 bases at V and 4 bases at J, with 14 bases between. The CDR3 is made up of 15 amino acids. CDR3 region: CASSQRSLKGTEAFF. CDR3 coding DNA: TGTGCCAGCAGCCAACGGAGCCTCAAGGGCACTGAAGCTTTCTTT.

The sample holds many counts of this clonotype. At one end, the junction sequence differs from germline, possibly due to a read error. The chain is built from TRBV4-3 and TRBJ2-7; maybe TRBD1 (5 bases). The CDR3 loop spans 15 amino acids. Germline V lookup: CDR1 LGHNA, CDR2 YSLEER. CDR3 sequence: CAISPGLGASREQYF. The CDR3, as DNA: TGCGCCATCAGCCCCGGTCTTGGGGCAAGCCGCGAGCAGTACTTC.

At least ten counts were recorded for this clonotype. This sequence joins TRBV18 and TRBJ2-1; TRBD1 aligns across 9 bases. CDR3 length: 18 residues. Germline V gene sequence: CDR1 KGHSH, CDR2 LQKENI. V trimming: 3 bases; J trimming: 6 bases; junction bases outside the gene matches: 15. CDR3 region: CASSPYRPTGGLPNEQFF. CDR3 DNA sequence: TGTGCCAGCTCACCCTATCGACCGACAGGGGGGCTACCCAATGAGCAGTTCTTC.